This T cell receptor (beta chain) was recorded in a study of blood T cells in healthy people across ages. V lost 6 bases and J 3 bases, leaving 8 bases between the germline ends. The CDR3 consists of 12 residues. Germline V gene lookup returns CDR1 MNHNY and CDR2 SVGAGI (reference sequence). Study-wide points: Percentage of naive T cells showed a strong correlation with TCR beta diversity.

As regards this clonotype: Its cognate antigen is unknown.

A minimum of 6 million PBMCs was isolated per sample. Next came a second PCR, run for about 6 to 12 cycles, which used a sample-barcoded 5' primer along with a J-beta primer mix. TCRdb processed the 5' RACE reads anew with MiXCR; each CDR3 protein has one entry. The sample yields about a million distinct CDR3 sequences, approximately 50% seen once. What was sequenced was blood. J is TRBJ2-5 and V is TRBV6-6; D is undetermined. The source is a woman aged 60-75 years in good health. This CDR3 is CASRAGKETQYF. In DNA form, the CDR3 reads TGTGCCAGCAGGGCAGGCAAAGAGACCCAGTACTTC.